The sample holds many counts of the clone carrying this T cell receptor beta chain. The antigen is not known. This specimen comes from a study of response to subunit inactivated influenza vaccine. In TCRdb, the RT-PCR reads were re-called with MiXCR into one record per CDR3 protein. The sample has 250,000 to 350,000 distinct CDR3 sequences, about 20% seen once. The CDR3 extends over 13 amino acids. V was trimmed by 5 bases and J by 4 bases, leaving 9 bases between them. Overall study results and limits: Every seasonal influenza vaccination brings in few new T cells, the authors suggested.

The chain carries TRBV12-3 or TRBV12-4 and TRBJ1-5; D gene uncertain. Source: PBMCs from blood, taken less than 22 months after vaccination. The receptor was derived from a man aged 50 to 75 who received an inactivated influenza vaccine. The DNA for the CDR3 is TGTGCCAGCAGTCGGACGGCTAATCAGCCCCAGCATTTT. This encodes CASSRTANQPQHF.